A single sample gave rise to the 22 T cell receptor beta chains below, sequenced in a study of T-cell reconstitution after alpha-beta-depleted transplantation in children. A library of TCRbeta sequences, prepared with unique molecular identifiers, was generated. Using its own MiXCR run on the PCR reads, TCRdb lists one record per CDR3 protein. The table shows some 500,000 distinct CDR3 sequences, with 15% to 20% occurring only once. Material: PBMCs from the stem cell graft donor, obtained from the stem cell graft. All receptors come from a human donor who donated a stem cell graft to a child with acute lymphoblastic leukemia.

This clonotype occurred a few times. This chain uses TRBV6-5 with TRBJ1-2; 7 positions match TRBD1. Germline loops: CDR1 MNHEY, CDR2 SVGAGI. CDR3 size: 15 residues. V dropped 0 bases and J dropped 7; count of bases not matched to a gene: 8. The CDR3 DNA follows: TGTGCCAGCAGTTACTCAACGACAGGGAGGTTTGGCTACACCTTC. Amino acids: CASSYSTTGRFGYTF.

Ten or more counts support this clonotype. This chain links TRBV7-3 with TRBJ1-1; a weak D match, TRBD1 (6 bases). V was shortened by 1 base and J by 6 bases, with 9 bases between the two germline ends. The CDR3 covers 13 residues. Germline V gene sequence: CDR1 SGHTA, CDR2 FQGTGA. In DNA, the CDR3 is TGTGCCAGCAGCTTAATAGGGGGGGCTGAAGCTTTCTTT. This translates into CASSLIGGAEAFF.

With respect to this clonotype: The junction departs from the called germline gene at one end, perhaps through a read error. The gene calls are TRBV19 and TRBJ2-1, with 9 bases that match TRBD2. The germline V gene has CDR1 LNHDA and CDR2 SQIVND (reference sequence). The CDR3 runs 17 residues. The CDR3 region is CSSSITYSGSLYNEQFF. CDR3 DNA: TGTTCCAGTAGTATAACCTATAGCGGGAGTCTTTACAATGAGCAGTTCTTC. Full variable domain (remainder filled in from reference TRBV19 and TRBJ2-1): DGGITQSPKYLFRKEGQNVTLSCEQNLNHDAMYWYRQDPGQGLRLIYYSQIVNDFQKGDIAEGYSVSREKKESFPLTVTSAQKNPTAFYLCSSSITYSGSLYNEQFFGPGTRLTVL.

The chain joins TRBV6-6 to TRBJ1-1; weak D call: TRBD1 (5 bases). The germline CDR1 and CDR2 sequences are MNHNY and SVGAGI (reference sequence). CDR3 length: 13 residues. Trimming stripped 7 bases from V and 7 bases from J, with 16 bases between. The CDR3 nucleotides read TGTGCCAGCAAAGATCAGGGAATACTTGAAGCTTTCTTT. Protein product: CASKDQGILEAFF.

The DNA for the CDR3 is TGCGCCAGCAGGCCTAGCGGGGGAACCTACGAGCAGTACTTC. It is translated as CASRPSGGTYEQYF. The chain uses TRBV5-1 and TRBJ2-7, with 10 nucleotides matching TRBD2. The V and J ends lost 5 bases and 2 bases, in that order; junction bases with no gene match: 4. CDR3 size: 14 residues. Germline values: CDR1 SGHRS, CDR2 YFSETQ.

V usage is TRBV4-2 and J usage is TRBJ2-7; TRBD1 aligns across 8 bases. The CDR3 sequence is 16 residues long. The trim removed 3 bases at V and 2 bases at J, leaving 9 bases unmatched. The V gene's germline CDR1 is LGHNA and CDR2 YNFKEQ. The chain's CDR3 is CASSQAWMGQAYEQYF. CDR3 in DNA: TGTGCCAGCAGCCAGGCTTGGATGGGACAGGCCTACGAGCAGTACTTC.

The rearrangement links TRBV2 to TRBJ2-1; 8 bases match TRBD1. CDR1 and CDR2 from the germline V gene are SNHLY and FYNNEI. This CDR3 has 15 amino acids. The junction had 10 bases not matched to a gene; V was cut back by 7 bases and J by 5 bases. CDR3 sequence reads: CASTQNTGGNNEQFF. CDR3 bases: TGTGCCAGCACTCAAAACACAGGGGGTAACAATGAGCAGTTCTTC.

This chain connects TRBV6-1 to TRBJ1-6, with TRBD1 as a possible D gene (5 bases). The V gene's germline CDR1 is MNHNS and CDR2 SASEGT. Trimming cost V 6 bases and J 10 bases, with 16 bases left between them. The CDR3 consists of 14 residues. CDR3 in amino acids: CASSFREMRSPLHF. The CDR3 DNA sequence: TGTGCCAGCAGCTTCAGGGAGATGAGGTCACCCCTCCACTTT.

The rearrangement uses TRBV15 and TRBJ2-3, with 8 positions matching TRBD2. The CDR3 has 17 amino acids. CDR1 and CDR2 from the germline V gene are LNHNV and YYDKDF (reference sequence). The V gene end was trimmed by 5 bases and the J gene end by 2 bases; junction bases not matched to a gene: 12. CDR3 sequence: CATSPRGAGGFTDTQYF. The CDR3 coding sequence is TGTGCCACCAGCCCGCGGGGGGCGGGCGGATTCACAGATACGCAGTATTTT.

This chain uses TRBV20-1 with TRBJ2-1; the match to TRBD2 covers 10 bases. V gave up 6 bases and J gave up 3 bases; unmatched junction bases: 8. Germline V gives CDR1 DFQATT, CDR2 SNEGSKA (reference sequence). The CDR3 spans 15 residues. CDR3 nucleotides: TGCAGTGCCCGGGTTGCTAGCGGGGGCTACAATGAGCAGTTCTTC. It is translated as CSARVASGGYNEQFF.

This sequence joins TRBV29-1 and TRBJ2-2; 7 bases are a match to TRBD1. Trimming cost V 4 bases and J 6 bases; bases outside gene matches: 8. From germline, CDR1 is SQVTM and CDR2 ANQGSEA. The CDR3 length is 14 residues. As DNA, the CDR3 is TGCAGCGTTGGGACAGGCGGGCCCCCCGGGGAGCTGTTTTTT. Translated, it gives CSVGTGGPPGELFF.

The chain combines TRBV19 with TRBJ2-1; 9 bases map to TRBD2. Germline CDR1 LNHDA, CDR2 SQIVND (reference sequence). This CDR3 spans 14 amino acids. V shed 8 bases, J shed 2 bases, and the junction held 4 bases outside the gene matches. The CDR3 DNA follows: TGTGCCAGTGTAGCGGGAGTGCCCTACAATGAGCAGTTCTTC. Residues: CASVAGVPYNEQFF.

This clonotype was seen a handful of times. J is TRBJ2-1 and V is TRBV9, with D perhaps given as TRBD1 or TRBD2 (5 bases each). Germline loops: CDR1 SGDLS, CDR2 YYNGEE. This CDR3 comprises 15 residues. V lost 0 bases to trimming and J lost 3 bases, with 10 bases between them. CDR3 protein: CASSVAPGSYNEQFF. The CDR3 DNA sequence: TGTGCCAGCAGCGTAGCGCCAGGGAGCTACAATGAGCAGTTCTTC.

The CDR3: CASSFPGPNPYGYTF. The CDR3 DNA reads as TGTGCCAGCAGCTTTCCGGGCCCCAACCCGTATGGCTACACCTTC. The chain combines TRBV5-6 with TRBJ1-2; D uncertain. This CDR3 region has 15 residues. The germline V gene encodes CDR1 SGHDT and CDR2 YYEEEE. The V end was cut by 2 bases, the J end by 5 bases, with 16 bases between.

This clonotype was picked up a small number of times. This chain connects TRBV4-1 to TRBJ2-5, with TRBD2 matching over 8 bases. The CDR3 runs to 18 residues. Germline V gives CDR1 MGHRA, CDR2 YSYEKL. V gave up 4 bases and J gave up 2 bases; unmatched junction bases: 15. The CDR3 region is CASSPHSRWAGGQETQYF. The CDR3 DNA follows: TGCGCCAGCAGCCCTCATAGTCGTTGGGCGGGAGGTCAAGAGACCCAGTACTTC.

There are a few counts of this clonotype. At one boundary the junction diverges from the germline segment, which might be a read error. V and J are TRBV7-9 and TRBJ2-2; the match to TRBD1 covers 8 bases. This CDR3 contains 14 residues. Germline V CDR1 and CDR2: SEHNR, FQNEAQ (reference sequence). The CDR3: CVSGQGPLTGELFF. The CDR3 bases are TGTGTCAGCGGACAGGGACCCCTCACCGGGGAGCTGTTTTTT.

This chain joins TRBV28 and TRBJ1-5; 9 bases fit TRBD1. V lost 3 bases, J lost 0 bases, and 15 bases stayed unmatched. The CDR3 covers 20 residues. Germline-derived CDR1 and CDR2 are MDHEN and SYDVKM. The CDR3 spells CASSFNRGPVSPYSNQPQHF. CDR3 coding DNA: TGTGCCAGCAGTTTTAACAGGGGGCCCGTAAGTCCTTATAGCAATCAGCCCCAGCATTTT. The variable domain in full, completed from reference TRBV28 and TRBJ1-5, reads DVKVTQSSRYLVKRTGEKVFLECVQDMDHENMFWYRQDPGLGLRLIYFSYDVKMKEKGDIPEGYSVSREKKERFSLILESASTNQTSMYLCASSFNRGPVSPYSNQPQHFGDGTRLSIL.

This sequence joins TRBV24-1 and TRBJ2-1; D possibly uses TRBD1 or TRBD2 (5 bases each). The CDR3 extends over 14 amino acids. The germline gives CDR1 KGHDR, CDR2 SFDVKD. Between the trimmed V and J ends, which lost 4 bases and 2 bases, there was a span of 8 bases. CDR3: CATSERGPYNEQFF. The CDR3 nucleotides are TGTGCCACCAGTGAAAGGGGACCCTACAATGAGCAGTTCTTC.

The rearrangement uses TRBV27 and TRBJ2-1; the match to TRBD1 covers 9 bases. CDR3 length: 17 residues. V lost 2 bases, J lost 4 bases, and 9 bases stayed unmatched. Germline V gives CDR1 MNHEY, CDR2 SMNVEV (reference sequence). This CDR3 is CASSLPAGQGLYNEQFF. CDR3 DNA: TGTGCCAGCAGTTTACCCGCGGGACAGGGACTATACAATGAGCAGTTCTTC.

J is TRBJ1-1 and V is TRBV7-9; TRBD1 might be the D (6 bases). From germline, CDR1 is SEHNR and CDR2 FQNEAQ (reference sequence). V lost 6 bases and J 7 bases, leaving 18 bases between the germline ends. The CDR3 is made up of 14 amino acids. CDR3 region: CASSPLPGGLEAFF. CDR3 in DNA: TGTGCCAGCAGTCCACTGCCGGGGGGCCTTGAAGCTTTCTTT.

This clonotype was observed a few times. The chain is built from TRBV27 and TRBJ2-1; a possible D gene is TRBD2 (5 bases). Per the germline V gene, CDR1 is MNHEY and CDR2 is SMNVEV (reference sequence). The V gene lost 4 bases and the J gene lost 10 bases, with 23 bases spanning the gap. The CDR3 covers 16 residues. The CDR3 region is CASSSSSISGSYEQFF. The CDR3 bases are TGTGCCAGCAGTTCGTCTAGCATCTCCGGATCATACGAGCAGTTCTTC.

In this sample, this clonotype turned up once. The rearrangement joins TRBV3-1 to TRBJ2-7; 7 bases line up with TRBD2. V shed 4 bases and J 2 bases; nucleotides not matched to a gene: 11. This CDR3 is 16 amino acids long. Germline V gives CDR1 LGHDT, CDR2 YNNKEL (reference sequence). In DNA form, the CDR3 reads TGTGCCAGCAGCCGAAAACTGCGGGAGCCCCCCTACGAGCAGTACTTC. Its translation is CASSRKLREPPYEQYF.